This TCR beta chain was sequenced in a study of blood T cells in healthy people across ages. Primers used in a second PCR of roughly 6 to 12 cycles were a sample-barcoded 5' primer and a J-beta primer mix. A minimum of 3 million CDR3-containing paired-end reads was obtained for each sample. From the 5' RACE reads, TCRdb called clonotypes with MiXCR, one entry per CDR3 protein. The sample has more than 800,000 distinct CDR3 sequences; 29% are singletons. Isolation per sample recovered at least 6.5 million PBMCs. This clonotype has only a few counts. A read error is possible here, since a much larger clone lies one base away. The sample taken for sequencing was blood. This clonotype was sampled from a woman aged 80 or over in good health.

This CDR3 is CASSQLLAGGRNEQYF. The CDR3, as DNA: TGTGCCAGCAGCCAACTTTTAGCGGGGGGGCGAAATGAGCAGTACTTC. V usage is TRBV14 and J usage is TRBJ2-5; 11 bases match TRBD2. Germline lookup yields CDR1 SGHDN and CDR2 FVKESK. J lost 11 bases, V lost 2 bases, and 13 bases had no gene match. The CDR3 sequence is 16 residues long.